A single sample gave rise to the 8 T cell receptor beta chains below, sequenced in a study of cytomegalovirus exposure and HLA in healthy donors. With 60 Vbeta and 13 Jbeta primers, the PCR was carried out. Sequencing used immunoSEQ multiplex PCR; TCRdb keeps in-frame clones, though not all of them. This sample yields about 190,000 clones, of which 85% are seen a single time; 1% belongs to the top ten. Sequenced: PBMCs. These receptors all come from a boy aged 2-15 years in good health and CMV-seronegative.

The chain carries TRBV27 and TRBJ2-7, with D possibly matching TRBD1 (6 bases). Germline V gene data show CDR1 as MNHEY and CDR2 as SMNVEV (reference sequence). V was cut by 5 bases and J by 5 bases, with 16 bases left in between. CDR3 size: 14 residues. The CDR3 here is CASSPGQSFDEQYF. CDR3 nucleotide sequence: TGTGCCAGCAGTCCCGGACAGTCGTTCGACGAGCAGTACTTC.

This rearrangement joins TRBV5-5 to TRBJ1-1; D not certain. The germline V gene encodes CDR1 SGHKS and CDR2 YYEKEE (reference sequence). This CDR3 has 15 residues. Trimming took off 3 bases at V and 5 bases at J, with 17 bases between the two ends. Here the CDR3 reads CASSSYWDGGTEAFF. DNA for the CDR3: TGTGCCAGCAGCTCTTATTGGGATGGAGGGACTGAAGCTTTCTTT. Variable domain in full (rest from reference TRBV5-5 and TRBJ1-1): DAGVTQSPTHLIKTRGQQVTLRCSPISGHKSVSWYQQVLGQGPQFIFQYYEKEERGRGNFPDRFSARQFPNYSSELNVNALLLGDSALYLCASSSYWDGGTEAFFGQGTRLTVV.

The rearrangement joins TRBV6-9 to TRBJ2-1; TRBD2 agrees at 8 bases. Per germline, CDR1 MNHGY and CDR2 SVAAGI. Trimming at V came to 2 bases and at J to 0 bases, leaving 3 bases not matched to a gene. This CDR3 has 16 amino acids. This CDR3 is CASSYRGRPSYNEQFF. DNA of the CDR3: TGTGCCAGCAGTTATCGCGGGAGGCCCTCCTACAATGAGCAGTTCTTC.

The chain recombines TRBV5-1 with TRBJ1-2, with D possibly being TRBD1 (5 bases). The ends were cut back, 6 bases at V and 4 bases at J, with 13 bases in the middle. The CDR3 is 13 residues long. Germline CDR1 is SGHRS and CDR2 is YFSETQ. Here the CDR3 reads CASTNRGGYGYTF. Here the CDR3 DNA reads TGCGCCAGCACGAATCGGGGGGGCTATGGCTACACCTTC.

J is TRBJ2-7 and V is TRBV27; 9 bases align to TRBD1. V lost 6 bases, J lost 4 bases, and 7 bases stayed unmatched. Germline V gene data show CDR1 as MNHEY and CDR2 as SMNVEV (reference sequence). The CDR3 loop spans 14 amino acids. CDR3 bases: TGTGCCAGCAGCTACGGGACAGGGTCATACGAGCAGTACTTC. Translated: CASSYGTGSYEQYF.

This CDR3 reads CASSSAGTVDNSPLHF. CDR3 nucleotides: TGTGCCAGCAGTTCCGCCGGGACAGTAGATAATTCACCCCTCCACTTT. The chain is built from TRBV6-5 and TRBJ1-6; 7 bases match TRBD1. The V gene's germline CDR1 is MNHEY and CDR2 SVGAGI. CDR3 size: 16 residues. The junction had 8 bases not matched to a gene; V was cut back by 4 bases and J by 5 bases.

The rearrangement uses TRBV27 and TRBJ2-3; 13 nucleotides agree with TRBD2. The J segment lost 6 bases and the V segment lost 3 bases, leaving 3 bases of the junction unmatched. The CDR3 consists of 15 residues. CDR1 and CDR2 from the germline V gene are MNHEY and SMNVEV (reference sequence). CDR3 coding DNA: TGTGCCAGCAGTTTTTTGGGACTAGCGGGGGATACGCAGTATTTT. Amino acid sequence: CASSFLGLAGDTQYF.

This clone was detected a few times. V and J are TRBV6-1 and TRBJ1-5; D not certain. This CDR3 spans 11 amino acids. The V end lost 3 bases, the J end lost 10 bases, and 7 bases lay between the germline ends. The germline CDR1 and CDR2 sequences are MNHNS and SASEGT. The chain's CDR3 is CASSERGPQHF. CDR3 bases: TGTGCCAGCAGTGAGAGAGGCCCCCAGCATTTT.